Included here is one T cell receptor (beta chain) sequence, with context. This sample is part of a study of cytomegalovirus exposure and HLA in healthy donors. Researchers ran the PCR with 60 Vbeta and 13 Jbeta primers. Sequenced by immunoSEQ multiplex PCR; TCRdb stores in-frame clones only, minus some. This sample yields 45,000 to 65,000 clones, of which 82% are seen a single time; 1.5% to 2% belongs to the top ten. This TCR came from a man aged 25-45 years in good health and CMV-seronegative. Sequencing input: PBMCs.

The DNA of the CDR3 is TGTGCCAGCTCACGCACTTTTACCACGGGACAGGAGGCCGCCAGGGGCTACACCTTC. Translating it yields CASSRTFTTGQEAARGYTF. The chain combines TRBV18 with TRBJ1-2, with TRBD1 matching 8 bases. Germline V gene sequence: CDR1 KGHSH, CDR2 LQKENI. V lost 4 bases, J lost 8 bases, and 24 bases stayed unmatched. This CDR3 is 19 amino acids long.